This T cell receptor beta chain stems from a study of identical twins. TCRdb itself ran the 5' RACE reads through MiXCR, one entry per CDR3 protein. The repertoire consists of 1,800,000 or so distinct CDR3 sequences, with roughly 35% occurring once and the leading ten covering 0.25% to 0.3%. After removal of 4 bases from V and 3 bases from J, the junction contained 9 bases not matched to a gene. The CDR3 length is 18 residues. Germline V CDR1 and CDR2: SGHRS, YFSETQ. Specimen: cord blood. The V call is TRBV5-1, the J call TRBJ2-3, with 15 bases that match TRBD2. The source is a newborn girl in good health. CDR3 nucleotide sequence: TGCGCCAGCAGCCAAGGACTAGCGGGAGGGGAGGGAACAGATACGCAGTATTTT. This sequence encodes CASSQGLAGGEGTDTQYF.